Described below is a single TCR beta chain sequence and its context. The CDR3 spans 16 residues. CDR1 LGHDT and CDR2 YNNKEL come from the germline V gene (reference sequence). The J segment lost 6 bases and the V segment lost 0 bases, leaving 6 bases of the junction unmatched. The record originates from a study of blood T cell repertoires in COVID-19. As for the study in general: Both acute and convalescent COVID-19 samples were obtained from the United States, Italy and Spain. PBMCs, B-cell-depleted T cells, or T cells provided the cDNA or gDNA that made up the material.

Authors' data handling: Scientists estimated how many nucleated cells there were by amplifying reference gene primers. Here immunoSEQ multiplex PCR was the method, and the copy in TCRdb shows in-frame clones only, minus some. V and J calls plus clone size are reproduced from that table; the DNA served to infer D and trimming. The sample has over 150,000 clones; around 80% are singletons. The material sequenced was peripheral blood. The clonotype originates from a human donor with acute or convalescent COVID-19. The donor label of this sample is uncertain. This sequence joins TRBV3-1 (or the pseudogene TRBV3-2) and TRBJ2-7; 12 positions agree with TRBD1. Here the CDR3 DNA reads TGTGCCAGCAGCCAAGAGGGGGGGACAGGGGGCGCCGAGCAGTACTTC. Translated, it gives CASSQEGGTGGAEQYF.